This T cell receptor beta chain was profiled in a study of long-term antiretroviral therapy in people with HIV. General study findings and limits: Despite increasing after ART, diversity remained lower than that of transplant donor controls.

Survey-level resolution applied to immunoSEQ assay v3.0. Measured with immunoSEQ multiplex PCR; TCRdb has only the in-frame clones, and not every one. The repertoire consists of about 28,000 clones, with around 84% occurring once and the leading ten covering roughly 6.7%. Points on this clone: Its antigen is unidentified.

Two or more post-ART PBMC samples, plus at least one pre-ART sample, were available for each donor. Germline V gene lookup returns CDR1 SEHNR and CDR2 FQNEAQ (reference sequence). The CDR3 consists of 14 residues. V was shortened by 4 bases and J by 0 bases, with 9 bases between the two germline ends. This TCR came from a man in his late teens or twenties with HIV. The sample was unsorted PBMCs, taken 0.4 years after starting antiretroviral therapy. V usage is TRBV7-9 and J usage is TRBJ1-1; D gene ambiguous. The CDR3 DNA reads as TGTGCCAGCAGCTCCGGCAGGCTGAACACTGAAGCTTTCTTT. Encoded protein: CASSSGRLNTEAFF.